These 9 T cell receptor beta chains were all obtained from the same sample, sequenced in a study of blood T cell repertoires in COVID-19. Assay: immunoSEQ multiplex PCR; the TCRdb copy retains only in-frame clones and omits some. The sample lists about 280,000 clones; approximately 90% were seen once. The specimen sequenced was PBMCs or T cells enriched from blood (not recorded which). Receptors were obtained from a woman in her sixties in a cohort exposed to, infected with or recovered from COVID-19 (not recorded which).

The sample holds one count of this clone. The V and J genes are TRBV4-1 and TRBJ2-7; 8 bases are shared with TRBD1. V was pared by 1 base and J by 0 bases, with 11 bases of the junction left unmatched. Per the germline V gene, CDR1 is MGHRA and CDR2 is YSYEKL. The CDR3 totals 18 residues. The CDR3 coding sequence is TGCGCCAGCAGCCAAGTTTCTGGGGGACAGGCGAGCTCCTACGAGCAGTACTTC. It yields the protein CASSQVSGGQASSYEQYF.

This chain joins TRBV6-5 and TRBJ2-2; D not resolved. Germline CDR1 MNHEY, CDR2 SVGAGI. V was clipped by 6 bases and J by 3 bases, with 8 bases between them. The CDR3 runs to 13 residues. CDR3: CASRSSYTGELFF. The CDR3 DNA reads TGTGCCAGCAGGTCCTCGTACACCGGGGAGCTGTTTTTT.

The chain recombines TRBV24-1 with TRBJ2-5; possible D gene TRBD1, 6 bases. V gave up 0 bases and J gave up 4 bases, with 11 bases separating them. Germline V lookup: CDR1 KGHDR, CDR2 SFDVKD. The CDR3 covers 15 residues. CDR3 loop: CATSDLYRERETQYF. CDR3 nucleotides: TGTGCCACCAGTGATTTGTACAGGGAGAGAGAGACCCAGTACTTC.

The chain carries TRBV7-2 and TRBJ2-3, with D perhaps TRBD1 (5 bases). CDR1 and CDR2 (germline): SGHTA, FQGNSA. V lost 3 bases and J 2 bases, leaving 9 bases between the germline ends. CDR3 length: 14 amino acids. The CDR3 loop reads CASSFRVHTDTQYF. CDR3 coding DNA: TGTGCCAGCAGCTTCAGGGTACACACAGATACGCAGTATTTT.

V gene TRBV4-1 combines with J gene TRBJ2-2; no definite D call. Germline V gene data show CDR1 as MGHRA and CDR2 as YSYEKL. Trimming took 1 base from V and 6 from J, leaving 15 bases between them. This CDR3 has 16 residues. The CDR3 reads CASSQGSQVRPGELFF. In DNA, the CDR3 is TGCGCCAGCAGCCAAGGTTCCCAGGTTCGGCCCGGGGAGCTGTTTTTT.

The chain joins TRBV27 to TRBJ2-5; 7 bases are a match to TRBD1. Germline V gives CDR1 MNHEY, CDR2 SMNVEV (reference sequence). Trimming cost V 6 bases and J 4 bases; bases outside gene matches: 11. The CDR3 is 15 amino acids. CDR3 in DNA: TGTGCCAGCAGCTCGGTAAGGGGGCCTACAGAGACCCAGTACTTC. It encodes CASSSVRGPTETQYF.

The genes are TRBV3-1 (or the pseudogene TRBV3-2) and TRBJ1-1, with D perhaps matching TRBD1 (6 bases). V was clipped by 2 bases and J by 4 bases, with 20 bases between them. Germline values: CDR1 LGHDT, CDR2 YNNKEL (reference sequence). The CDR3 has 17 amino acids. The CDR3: CASSQLGGRGLGTEAFF. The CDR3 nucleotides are TGTGCCAGCAGCCAATTAGGGGGAAGGGGGTTGGGCACTGAAGCTTTCTTT.

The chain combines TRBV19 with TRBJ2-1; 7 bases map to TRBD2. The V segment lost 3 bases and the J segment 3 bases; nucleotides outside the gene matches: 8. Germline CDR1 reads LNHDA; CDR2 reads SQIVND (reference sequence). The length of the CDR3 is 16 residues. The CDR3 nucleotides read TGTGCCAGTAGTATCGGGAGGCGCGGGGGCTACAATGAGCAGTTCTTC. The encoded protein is CASSIGRRGGYNEQFF.

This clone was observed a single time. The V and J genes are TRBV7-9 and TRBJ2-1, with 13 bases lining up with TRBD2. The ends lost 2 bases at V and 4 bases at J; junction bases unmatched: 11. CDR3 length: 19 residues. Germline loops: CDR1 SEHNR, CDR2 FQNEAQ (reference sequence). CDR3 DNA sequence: TGTGCCAGCAGCTTACAGGCACTAGCGGGAGGGTTCCAGTACAATGAGCAGTTCTTC. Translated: CASSLQALAGGFQYNEQFF.